This TCR beta chain comes out of a study of blood T cell repertoires in COVID-19. As for the study in general: Acute and convalescent COVID-19 specimens originated in the United States, Italy and Spain. Nucleic acid was either cDNA or gDNA, and it came from T cells, B-cell-depleted T cells, or PBMCs.

Per the authors' pipeline: The authors estimated nucleated cell counts from reference gene primer amplification. Sequencing used immunoSEQ multiplex PCR; TCRdb keeps in-frame clones, though not all of them. That table furnishes V, J and clone size, whereas the DNA furnished D and trimming. This table holds about 150,000 clones, about 88% found once. The germline gives CDR1 MNHEY, CDR2 SVGAGI. Between the trimmed V and J ends, which lost 5 bases and 0 bases, there was a span of 11 bases. This CDR3 is built from 15 residues. This chain links TRBV6-5 with TRBJ1-3, with D possibly being TRBD1 (5 bases). This receptor was identified in a woman between 70 and 85 years old with acute or convalescent COVID-19. The sample consisted of peripheral blood. The CDR3 here is CASSQGFYSGNTIYF. In DNA form, the CDR3 reads TGTGCCAGCAGTCAGGGATTCTACTCTGGAAACACCATATATTTT.